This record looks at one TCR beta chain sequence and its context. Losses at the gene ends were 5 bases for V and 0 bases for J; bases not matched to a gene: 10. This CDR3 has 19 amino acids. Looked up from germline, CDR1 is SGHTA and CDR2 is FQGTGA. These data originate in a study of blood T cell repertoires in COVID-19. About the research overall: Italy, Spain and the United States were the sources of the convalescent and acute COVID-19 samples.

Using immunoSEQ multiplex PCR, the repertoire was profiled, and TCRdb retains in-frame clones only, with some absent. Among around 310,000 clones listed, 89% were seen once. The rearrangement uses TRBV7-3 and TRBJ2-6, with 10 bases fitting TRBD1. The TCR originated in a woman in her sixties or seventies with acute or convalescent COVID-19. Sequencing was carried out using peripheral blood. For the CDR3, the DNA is TGTGCCAGCAGCCCCGACAGGGGGCAACCTATCTCTGGGGCCAACGTCCTGACTTTC. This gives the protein CASSPDRGQPISGANVLTF.